Listed below are T cell receptor beta chains from one sample, sequenced in a study of response to subunit inactivated influenza vaccine. Using its own MiXCR run on the RT-PCR reads, TCRdb lists one record per CDR3 protein. The sample yields approximately 170,000 distinct CDR3 sequences, roughly 12% seen once. The same specimen was also included in a second study, on T cells expressing NK-cell markers.

Sample: CD8+ T cells sorted from PBMCs, taken roughly 12 days after vaccination. The receptors stem from a man in his fifties who received an inactivated influenza vaccine. CDR3s include the opening cysteine and the closing phenylalanine or tryptophan. A D gene is named only where the DNA matches it firmly. A row's size may be missing; if present it is once, few, many or a size class.

d_gene | j_gene | v_gene | abundance | CDR3nt | CDR3aa
- | TRBJ2-1 | TRBV7-8 | - | TGTGCCAGCAGCCGAGTGAGCGTAGACTACAATGAGCAGTTCTTC | CASSRVSVDYNEQFF
TRBD1 | TRBJ2-5 | TRBV7-3 | few | TGTGCCAGCAGCACCTATGACAGGGGAGAGACCCAGTACTTC | CASSTYDRGETQYF
TRBD1 | TRBJ2-3 | TRBV24-1 | - | TGTGCCACCAGCCCGGACAGGGTGGCAGATACGCAGTATTTT | CATSPDRVADTQYF
TRBD2 | TRBJ2-3 | TRBV25-1 | - | TGTGCCAGCAGTGAATTAGCGGGGATCACAGATACGCAGTATTTT | CASSELAGITDTQYF
- | TRBJ2-2 | TRBV7-2 | few | TGTGCCAGCAGCCTAACGGTGGGGACCACCGGGGAGCTGTTTTTT | CASSLTVGTTGELFF
- | TRBJ2-7 | TRBV12-3/TRBV12-4 | few | TGTGCCAGCAGTCTACAGGGAGGGGACGCTTTCTCCTACGAGCAGTACTTC | CASSLQGGDAFSYEQYF
TRBD1 | TRBJ2-4 | TRBV5-3 | - | TGTGCCAGTTGCTCGGGACAGGGGGCTGTAGCAGCCAAAAACATTCAGTACTTC | CASCSGQGAVAAKNIQYF
- | TRBJ2-2 | TRBV4-1 | - | TGCGCCAGCAGCCAAGATAAGGGGCTCTGGGAGCTGTTTTTT | CASSQDKGLWELFF
- | TRBJ2-2 | TRBV27 | few | TGTGCCAGCAGTTTGGTCGGGGGCAGGGGACCCGGGGAGCTGTTTTTT | CASSLVGGRGPGELFF
- | TRBJ2-1 | TRBV20-1 | - | TGCAGTGCTAGTCCATGGAGCAATGAGCAGTTCTTC | CSASPWSNEQFF
TRBD2 | TRBJ2-3 | TRBV27 | once | TGTGCCAGCAACCTAGCGGGGTTGGTGACAGATACGCAGTATTTT | CASNLAGLVTDTQYF
TRBD2 | TRBJ2-3 | TRBV12-3/TRBV12-4 | - | TGTGCCAGCAGCCCTGGGACTAGCGGGATTACAGATACGCAGTATTTT | CASSPGTSGITDTQYF
- | TRBJ1-1 | TRBV12-3/TRBV12-4 | few | TGTGCCAGCAGTTTTTCTCCGACATTCGAAGCTTTCTTT | CASSFSPTFEAFF
- | TRBJ2-3 | TRBV7-2 | few | TGTGCCAGCACCCGGGTGGGGCCCACAGATACGCAGTATTTT | CASTRVGPTDTQYF
- | TRBJ1-2 | TRBV20-1 | many | TGCAGTGCTAGAGATCTGGACCCGGGCGTCCTTCTCGATGGCTACACCTTC | CSARDLDPGVLLDGYTF
- | TRBJ2-5 | TRBV29-1 | - | TGCAGCGTTGAAGTGGGGGGGGCCCAAGAGACCCAGTACTTC | CSVEVGGAQETQYF
- | TRBJ2-7 | TRBV5-6 | few | TGTGCCAGCAGCTTTTGGGGGGGCCGCTACGAGCAGTACTTC | CASSFWGGRYEQYF
- | TRBJ2-7 | TRBV15 | many | TGTGCCACCAGCAGAGATTTATTGGAGGGGCGGATCTACGAGCAGTACTTC | CATSRDLLEGRIYEQYF
TRBD1 | TRBJ1-2 | TRBV4-3 | many | TGCGCCAGCAGCCAAACGGGACAGGGGGCGTGGGGCTACACCTTC | CASSQTGQGAWGYTF
- | TRBJ1-3 | TRBV11-2 | - | TGTGCCAGCAGCTTAGTAAGGGCCGGAAACACCATATATTTT | CASSLVRAGNTIYF
- | TRBJ2-7 | TRBV4-3 | - | TGCGCCAGCAGCCTCGGCTTGAAGGGCGGCTACGAGCAGTACTTC | CASSLGLKGGYEQYF
- | TRBJ2-3 | TRBV7-2 | - | TGTGCCAGCAGTTTTAACAGCGGGTTTAACGCAGGGGATACGCAGTATTTT | CASSFNSGFNAGDTQYF
TRBD2 | TRBJ2-1 | TRBV4-3 | many | TGCGCCAGCAGCCCTAGCGGGAGGGAGGACAATGAGCAGTTCTTC | CASSPSGREDNEQFF
TRBD2 | TRBJ2-1 | TRBV6-4 | - | TGTGCCAGCAGCCTAGCGGGAGGCCTAAACCTCTACAATGAGCAGTTCTTC | CASSLAGGLNLYNEQFF
- | TRBJ2-7 | TRBV24-1 | - | TGTGCCACCAGTGATTTATATGGGGGTGGCTTGGGCTACGAGCAGTACTTC | CATSDLYGGGLGYEQYF
- | TRBJ1-4 | TRBV12-3/TRBV12-4 | few | TGTGCCAGCACCGCCCCCCAGCAGGATAATGAAAAACTGTTTTTT | CASTAPQQDNEKLFF
- | TRBJ2-7 | TRBV4-3 | - | TGCGCCAGCAGCCAAGACGCATACCGAGTCTACGAGCAGTACTTC | CASSQDAYRVYEQYF
TRBD1 | TRBJ1-1 | TRBV2 | few | TGTGCCAGCAGTGCAGAGACAGGGGAACCTGAAGCTTTCTTT | CASSAETGEPEAFF
- | TRBJ1-1 | TRBV12-3/TRBV12-4 | few | TGTGCCAGCAGTCCCAGGGAACTGAGCACTGAAGCTTTCTTT | CASSPRELSTEAFF
- | TRBJ2-5 | TRBV24-1 | - | TGTGCCACCAGTGACCCATTCGGGAACCAAGAGACCCAGTACTTC | CATSDPFGNQETQYF
- | TRBJ2-5 | TRBV9 | many | TGTGCCAGCAGCGTATCAGGGAGCCAAGAGACCCAGTACTTC | CASSVSGSQETQYF
TRBD1 | TRBJ2-5 | TRBV29-1 | medium-sized | TGCAGCGTAGGGACAGCCGGAGAGACCCAGTACTTC | CSVGTAGETQYF